This entry is about one T cell receptor beta chain. No antigen is known for it. These data originate in a study of T-cell reconstitution after alpha-beta-depleted transplantation in children. Study-wide points: Surviving recipient T cells and thymic progenitors accounted for the high day-60 TCRbeta diversity observed in some patients.

The CDR3 has 15 amino acids. V was shortened by 2 bases and J by 0 bases, with 11 bases between the two germline ends. The germline V gene has CDR1 SGHTA and CDR2 FQGTGA. Unique molecular identifiers were used in preparing the TCRbeta library. A single record per CDR3 protein comes from TCRdb applying MiXCR to the PCR reads. The data hold 500,000 to 650,000 distinct CDR3 sequences, with approximately 10% observed a single time. The TCR originated in a female patient aged 2-9 years who had a stem cell transplant for aplastic anemia, so the T cells may come from the graft donor. The chain employs TRBV7-3 and TRBJ2-7; D not resolved. The source material was PBMCs, mostly from graft donor cells, sampled 180 days after TCRalphabeta/CD19-depleted stem cell transplant. The CDR3 bases are TGTGCCAGCAGCTTAGGACCCTCGGACTCCTACGAGCAGTACTTC. Encoded protein: CASSLGPSDSYEQYF. Variable domain in full (rest from reference TRBV7-3 and TRBJ2-7): GAGVSQTPSNKVTEKGKYVELRCDPISGHTALYWYRQSLGQGPEFLIYFQGTGAADDSGLPNDRFFAVRPEGSVSTLKIQRTERGDSAVYLCASSLGPSDSYEQYFGPGTRLTVT.